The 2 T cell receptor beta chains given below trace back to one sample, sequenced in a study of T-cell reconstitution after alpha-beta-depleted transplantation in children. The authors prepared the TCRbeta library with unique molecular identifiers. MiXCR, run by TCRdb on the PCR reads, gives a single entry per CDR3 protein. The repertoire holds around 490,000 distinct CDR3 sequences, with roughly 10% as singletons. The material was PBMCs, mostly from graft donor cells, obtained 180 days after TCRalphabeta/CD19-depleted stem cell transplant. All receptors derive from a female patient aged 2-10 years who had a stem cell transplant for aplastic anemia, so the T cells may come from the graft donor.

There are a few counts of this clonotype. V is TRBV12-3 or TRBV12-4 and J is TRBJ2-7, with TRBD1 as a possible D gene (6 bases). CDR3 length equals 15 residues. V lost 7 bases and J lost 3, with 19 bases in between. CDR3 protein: CASTPRGQGNYEQYF. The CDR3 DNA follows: TGTGCCAGCACCCCGAGAGGGCAGGGGAACTACGAGCAGTACTTC.

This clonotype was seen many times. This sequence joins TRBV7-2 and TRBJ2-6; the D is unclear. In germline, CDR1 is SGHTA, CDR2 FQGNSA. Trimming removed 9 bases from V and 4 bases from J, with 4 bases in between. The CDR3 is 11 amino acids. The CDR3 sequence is CARDGANVLTF. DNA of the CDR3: TGTGCCAGAGACGGGGCCAACGTCCTGACTTTC. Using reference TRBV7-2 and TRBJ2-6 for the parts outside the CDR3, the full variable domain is GAGVSQSPSNKVTEKGKDVELRCDPISGHTALYWYRQSLGQGLEFLIYFQGNSAPDKSGLPSDRFSAERTGGSVSTLTIQRTQQEDSAVYLCARDGANVLTFGAGSRLTVL.